The TCR beta chain under discussion was sequenced for a study of blood T cells in healthy people across ages. Drawn from each donor were around 9.1 milliliters of peripheral blood. Per sample, no less than 5 micrograms of total RNA were extracted. A second PCR of roughly 6 to 12 cycles used a sample-barcoded 5' primer and a J-beta primer mix. TCRdb re-derived calls from the 5' RACE reads in MiXCR, one entry per CDR3 protein. Found here are about 1 million distinct CDR3 sequences, 45% of them singletons; the top ten hold around 18%. Notes on this clonotype: What it recognizes is unknown.

Findings and caveats of the study: What prevented conclusive comparison of naive and antigen-experienced cells was that PBMCs were unsorted.

Sequencing input: blood. This TCR was sampled from a woman in her sixties or seventies in good health.

The CDR3 DNA reads TGTGCCAGCAGTGGGGGACTAGCGGCTCGGAGCTCCTACAATGAGCAGTTCTTC. Protein product: CASSGGLAARSSYNEQFF. V is TRBV6-1 and J is TRBJ2-1; 11 nucleotides match TRBD2. V dropped 4 bases and J dropped 0; count of bases not matched to a gene: 8. The CDR3 contains 18 residues. Per the germline V gene, CDR1 is MNHNS and CDR2 is SASEGT.